What follows are 29 T cell receptor beta chains derived from one specimen sequenced in a study of blood T cell repertoires in COVID-19. Using immunoSEQ multiplex PCR, the repertoire was profiled, and TCRdb retains in-frame clones only, with some absent. Altogether tens of thousands of clones are present, 70% to 90% being singletons, with the ten largest covering over 1%. The sequencing sample was made of peripheral blood. All receptors come from a man aged 55-75 years with acute or convalescent COVID-19.

There are a few counts of this clone. The CDR3 loop reads CASSIGAGQGYTGELFF. The CDR3 DNA is TGTGCCAGTAGTATAGGAGCGGGACAGGGATACACCGGGGAGCTGTTTTTT. The rearrangement joins TRBV19 to TRBJ2-2, with 9 bases matching TRBD1. The CDR3 length is 17 residues. The V gene end was trimmed by 1 base and the J gene end by 3 bases; junction bases not matched to a gene: 6. The V gene's germline CDR1 is LNHDA and CDR2 SQIVND (reference sequence).

The rearrangement joins TRBV4-3 to TRBJ1-1; D may be TRBD1 (5 bases). CDR3 length: 11 residues. V dropped 5 bases and J dropped 6 bases, with 7 bases sitting between them. Germline V gene sequence: CDR1 LGHNA, CDR2 YSLEER. CDR3 protein: CASSWGAEAFF. The CDR3 DNA reads TGCGCCAGCAGCTGGGGGGCTGAAGCTTTCTTT.

The chain is built from TRBV3-1 (or the pseudogene TRBV3-2) and TRBJ2-7; D unresolved. Trimming shortened V by 6 bases and J by 0 bases, and 6 bases separated the two germline ends. CDR1 is LGHDT, CDR2 YNNKEL, per germline (reference sequence). The CDR3 is made up of 12 amino acids. The CDR3 region is CASRGGSYEQYF. Here the CDR3 DNA reads TGTGCCAGCAGAGGCGGCTCCTACGAGCAGTACTTC.

This chain uses TRBV6-5 with TRBJ1-5, with 7 bases identical to TRBD1. CDR3 length: 15 amino acids. Germline assignment: CDR1 MNHEY and CDR2 SVGAGI. The trim removed 7 bases at V and 5 bases at J, leaving 11 bases unmatched. The CDR3 loop reads CASIKDRDPYQPQHF. The CDR3 DNA sequence: TGTGCCAGCATCAAAGACAGGGACCCTTATCAGCCCCAGCATTTT.

The chain has TRBV3-1 (or the pseudogene TRBV3-2) and TRBJ2-5, with D tentatively TRBD1 (6 bases). Trimming left V 4 bases short and J 2 bases short, with 8 bases between. The CDR3 spans 13 residues. Per the germline V gene, CDR1 is LGHDT and CDR2 is YNNKEL (reference sequence). CDR3 residues: CASSPTGQETQYF. CDR3 coding DNA: TGTGCCAGCAGCCCTACAGGGCAAGAGACCCAGTACTTC.

V and J are TRBV2 and TRBJ1-1; D not resolved. The germline V gene encodes CDR1 SNHLY and CDR2 FYNNEI. The CDR3 runs 11 residues. V lost 7 bases and J 2 bases, leaving 5 bases between the germline ends. The CDR3 nucleotides read TGTGCCAGCACCCTAAACACTGAAGCTTTCTTT. This codes for CASTLNTEAFF.

The chain uses TRBV28 and TRBJ2-7; TRBD1 matches at 7 bases. This CDR3 comprises 15 residues. CDR1 is MDHEN and CDR2 is SYDVKM in the germline V gene. V lost 1 base, J lost 1 base, and 4 bases stayed unmatched. The CDR3 DNA follows: TGTGCCAGCAGTTTATACCCGGGACAGTCCTACGAGCAGTACTTC. It specifies CASSLYPGQSYEQYF.

The rearrangement links TRBV4-3 to TRBJ1-6; D ambiguous. Trimming took 1 base from V and 0 from J, leaving 13 bases between them. This CDR3 region has 18 residues. CDR1 is LGHNA and CDR2 is YSLEER in the germline V gene. CDR3 sequence reads: CASSQGPGESSYNSPLHF. DNA of the CDR3: TGCGCCAGCAGCCAAGGCCCCGGGGAGTCCTCCTATAATTCACCCCTCCACTTT.

The V and J genes are TRBV10-3 and TRBJ1-5, with 8 bases aligning to TRBD1. The V gene's germline CDR1 is ENHRY and CDR2 SYGVKD. The CDR3 covers 14 residues. J lost 6 bases, V lost 1 base, and 2 bases had no gene match. The CDR3 DNA sequence: TGTGCCATCAGTGAGTACACAGGGGGTCAGCCCCAGCATTTT. Translating it yields CAISEYTGGQPQHF.

This clone was observed a single time. V and J are TRBV12-5 and TRBJ1-2; tentative D call: TRBD1 (5 bases). Germline V lookup: CDR1 LGHNT, CDR2 FRNRAP. V gave up 4 bases and J gave up 6 bases, with 15 bases separating them. CDR3 length: 14 amino acids. CDR3 coding DNA: TGTGCTAGTGGTTCCCGACAGAGGTTTCATGGCTACACCTTC. Amino acid sequence: CASGSRQRFHGYTF.

The gene calls are TRBV9 and TRBJ2-7; D unclear. The length of the CDR3 is 15 residues. Germline CDR1 and CDR2: SGDLS and YYNGEE. V gave up 3 bases and J gave up 4 bases, with 17 bases separating them. In DNA form, the CDR3 reads TGTGCCAGCAGCGAACACCTAGGTCGCGAATACGAGCAGTACTTC. Protein: CASSEHLGREYEQYF.

This chain uses TRBV19 with TRBJ2-3; weak D call: TRBD1 (6 bases). CDR1 LNHDA and CDR2 SQIVND come from the germline V gene (reference sequence). The V gene lost 5 bases and the J gene lost 1 base, with 13 bases spanning the gap. CDR3 length: 15 residues. As DNA, the CDR3 is TGTGCCAGTAGTTCTACAGGGCGAGGCACAGATACGCAGTATTTT. This encodes CASSSTGRGTDTQYF.

The gene calls are TRBV5-4 and TRBJ2-1; 8 nucleotides match TRBD2. The CDR3 has 13 amino acids. Germline loops: CDR1 SGHNT, CDR2 YYREEE (reference sequence). Trimming at V came to 1 base and at J to 8 bases, leaving 2 bases not matched to a gene. The DNA for the CDR3 is TGTGCCAGCAGCTTGCAAGCGGGGGATGAGCAGTTCTTC. Amino acid sequence: CASSLQAGDEQFF. Full variable domain (outside the CDR3, taken from reference TRBV5-4 and TRBJ2-1): ETGVTQSPTHLIKTRGQQVTLRCSSQSGHNTVSWYQQALGQGPQFIFQYYREEENGRGNFPPRFSGLQFPNYSSELNVNALELDDSALYLCASSLQAGDEQFFGPGTRLTVL.

The V and J genes are TRBV6-2 or TRBV6-3 and TRBJ2-3; TRBD2 matches at 7 bases. Germline CDR1 and CDR2: MNHEY and SVGEGT. The CDR3 sequence is 15 residues long. J lost 3 bases, V lost 3 bases, and 6 bases had no gene match. CDR3 sequence: CASSYGAGVTDTQYF. In DNA form, the CDR3 reads TGTGCCAGCAGTTATGGTGCGGGGGTTACAGATACGCAGTATTTT.

The chain links TRBV7-9 to TRBJ1-4; 8 positions match TRBD1. The CDR3 extends over 16 amino acids. V dropped 0 bases and J dropped 8; count of bases not matched to a gene: 8. Per the germline V gene, CDR1 is SEHNR and CDR2 is FQNEAQ (reference sequence). This chain's CDR3 is CASSLAAGGSREKLFF. The DNA of the CDR3 is TGTGCCAGCAGCTTAGCCGCAGGGGGCTCAAGGGAAAAACTGTTTTTT. The full variable domain, completed using reference TRBV7-9 and TRBJ1-4, is DTGVSQNPRHKITKRGQNVTFRCDPISEHNRLYWYRQTLGQGPEFLTYFQNEAQLEKSRLLSDRFSAERPKGSFSTLEIQRTEQGDSAMYLCASSLAAGGSREKLFFGSGTQLSVL.

V and J are TRBV11-2 and TRBJ1-5; 10 bases align to TRBD1. CDR3 length equals 15 residues. Germline V lookup: CDR1 SGHAT, CDR2 FQNNGV. The ends lost 5 bases at V and 9 bases at J; junction bases unmatched: 10. The CDR3 loop is CASSHGTGVASPQHF. The CDR3 DNA follows: TGTGCCAGCAGCCACGGGACAGGGGTAGCTTCGCCCCAGCATTTT. The full variable domain, in which reference TRBV11-2 and TRBJ1-5 provide the parts outside the CDR3, is EAGVAQSPRYKIIEKRQSVAFWCNPISGHATLYWYQQILGQGPKLLIQFQNNGVVDDSQLPKDRFSAERLKGVDSTLKIQPAKLEDSAVYLCASSHGTGVASPQHFGDGTRLSIL.

V and J are TRBV18 and TRBJ1-4; the D is unclear. The CDR3 spans 13 residues. V lost 5 bases and J lost 4, with 8 bases in between. Germline CDR1 is KGHSH and CDR2 is LQKENI. The CDR3 loop reads CASSGGRNEKLFF. The CDR3 region has the DNA TGTGCCAGCTCAGGTGGCCGTAATGAAAAACTGTTTTTT.

This clone was found a few times. V gene TRBV2 combines with J gene TRBJ1-2; 7 nucleotides line up with TRBD1. The junction had 8 bases not matched to a gene; V was cut back by 5 bases and J by 5 bases. Germline CDR1 is SNHLY and CDR2 is FYNNEI. The CDR3 is 14 residues long. The CDR3 DNA is TGTGCCAGCAGTTCTTCCGGGACAGAGTATGGCTACACCTTC. It specifies CASSSSGTEYGYTF.

J is TRBJ1-6 and V is TRBV5-6; 9 bases align to TRBD1. From germline, CDR1 is SGHDT and CDR2 YYEEEE. V was clipped by 0 bases and J by 6 bases; unmatched bases: 4. The CDR3 runs to 16 residues. The CDR3 spells CASSLAQGQGNSPLHF. CDR3 DNA sequence: TGTGCCAGCAGCTTGGCCCAGGGACAGGGTAATTCACCCCTCCACTTT.

The chain employs TRBV14 and TRBJ1-1; TRBD1 matches at 7 bases. Germline CDR1 reads SGHDN; CDR2 reads FVKESK. This CDR3 region has 16 residues. J was trimmed by 2 bases and V by 5 bases; bases with no gene match: 11. The CDR3 nucleotides are TGTGCCAGCAGCACCGGGACAGTCAACTTTAACACTGAAGCTTTCTTT. As protein: CASSTGTVNFNTEAFF.

This chain uses TRBV27 with TRBJ2-1; TRBD2 aligns across 13 bases. Germline V gene data show CDR1 as MNHEY and CDR2 as SMNVEV (reference sequence). With V trimmed by 5 bases and J by 0 bases, 1 base remained unmatched. There are 16 residues in the CDR3. The CDR3 coding sequence is TGTGCCAGCAGTAGGACTAGCGGGAGCTCCTACAATGAGCAGTTCTTC. Amino acid sequence: CASSRTSGSSYNEQFF.

The rearrangement joins TRBV4-2 to TRBJ2-5; 7 nucleotides align to TRBD1. Germline CDR1 LGHNA, CDR2 YNFKEQ. J gave up 1 base and V 0 bases, and 11 bases lay outside the gene matches. The CDR3 length is 18 residues. The CDR3 sequence: CASSQDKRGGAFQETQYF. For the CDR3, the DNA is TGTGCCAGCAGCCAAGATAAACGAGGGGGCGCCTTCCAAGAGACCCAGTACTTC.

Here the CDR3 reads CASSHLGDRAYEQYF. The CDR3 DNA reads as TGCGCCAGCAGCCACCTCGGGGACAGGGCCTACGAGCAGTACTTC. This sequence joins TRBV4-1 and TRBJ2-7, with 9 positions matching TRBD1. Trimming at V came to 3 bases and at J to 2 bases, leaving 5 bases not matched to a gene. The CDR3 totals 15 residues. Germline V gives CDR1 MGHRA, CDR2 YSYEKL.

V usage is TRBV9 and J usage is TRBJ1-4, with D perhaps matching TRBD1 (5 bases). V was pared by 0 bases and J by 7 bases, with 10 bases between. CDR1 is SGDLS, CDR2 YYNGEE, per germline. CDR3 size: 14 residues. The CDR3 spells CASSVEGLSEKLFF. CDR3 DNA: TGTGCCAGCAGCGTAGAGGGGCTGAGTGAAAAACTGTTTTTT.

The chain links TRBV19 to TRBJ1-1, with 12 bases aligning to TRBD1. Germline CDR1 reads LNHDA; CDR2 reads SQIVND (reference sequence). This CDR3 is built from 14 residues. V was clipped by 6 bases and J by 8 bases; unmatched bases: 7. The CDR3 sequence is CASSPTGTGGEAFF. The CDR3, as DNA: TGTGCCAGTAGCCCAACAGGGACAGGGGGCGAAGCTTTCTTT.

The chain employs TRBV2 and TRBJ1-5, with D perhaps matching TRBD1 (6 bases). V lost 6 bases, J lost 1 base, and 19 bases lay in between. Germline V gives CDR1 SNHLY, CDR2 FYNNEI. The CDR3 is 17 amino acids. The DNA for the CDR3 is TGTGCCAGCAGAGAGTTTCCGGGACAAGGAAGCAATCAGCCCCAGCATTTT. It translates to CASREFPGQGSNQPQHF.

V usage is TRBV7-9 and J usage is TRBJ2-3; 11 bases agree with TRBD2. Germline CDR1 reads SEHNR; CDR2 reads FQNEAQ (reference sequence). J lost 6 bases, V lost 11 bases, and 16 bases had no gene match. This CDR3 has 16 residues. CDR3 bases: TGTGCCGGACAGGGGACTAGCGGCCCCAAATGGGATACGCAGTATTTT. Translating gives CAGQGTSGPKWDTQYF.

This clone has a single count. The chain carries TRBV13 and TRBJ2-3, with 8 nucleotides matching TRBD1. The V gene end was trimmed by 5 bases and the J gene end by 2 bases; junction bases not matched to a gene: 6. There are 15 residues in the CDR3. Germline V gene sequence: CDR1 PRHDT, CDR2 FYEKMQ (reference sequence). CDR3 DNA sequence: TGTGCCAGCAGCCCGAGACAGGGGCTCACAGATACGCAGTATTTT. Translating it yields CASSPRQGLTDTQYF.

The sample holds one count of this clone. The chain links TRBV27 to TRBJ1-2; D remains ambiguous. Germline lookup yields CDR1 MNHEY and CDR2 SMNVEV (reference sequence). The CDR3 spans 13 residues. The germline V and J ends were trimmed by 6 bases and 4 bases, with 12 bases remaining between them. CDR3 sequence: CASRLDGRYGYTF. For the CDR3, the DNA is TGTGCCAGCAGACTAGACGGTCGCTATGGCTACACCTTC.